This is a list of T cell receptor beta chains from one sample in a study of T cell responses to AZD1222 COVID-19 vaccine. Data came from immunoSEQ multiplex PCR; TCRdb stores just in-frame clones and leaves some out. The sample records about 100,000 clones, approximately 83% being singletons. The sequenced sample was peripheral blood, obtained on day 0 of AZD1222 vaccination. Receptors were obtained from an adult in good health. Both conserved end residues are part of each CDR3. The D gene is left open where the match is weak. Clone size, where shown, is once, few, many, or a class for clones that have expanded.

j_call v_call d_call clone_size cdr3_aa cdr3_nt
TRBJ2-7 TRBV9 TRBD1 NA CASSVVEGAASYEQYF TGTGCCAGCAGCGTAGTTGAGGGGGCGGCCTCCTACGAGCAGTACTTC
TRBJ2-2 TRBV2 NA few CASTMRRNTGELFF TGTGCCAGCACTATGCGGAGGAACACCGGGGAGCTGTTTTTT
TRBJ2-2 TRBV4-2 NA NA CASSFDPTGELFF TGTGCCAGCAGCTTTGACCCCACAGGGGAGCTGTTTTTT
TRBJ2-4 TRBV12-5 NA NA CASGVPGGNIQYF TGTGCTAGTGGTGTTCCGGGTGGAAACATTCAGTACTTC
TRBJ2-7 TRBV24-1 NA NA CATSDLGQGKAREQYF TGTGCCACCAGTGATTTGGGGCAGGGTAAGGCACGGGAGCAGTACTTC
TRBJ2-2 TRBV19 TRBD2 once CASSPGLATGELFF TGTGCCAGTAGTCCGGGACTAGCGACCGGGGAGCTGTTTTTT
TRBJ1-2 TRBV11-2 NA NA CAGRHEVTMGYTF TGTGCCGGTCGACACGAAGTGACTATGGGCTACACCTTC
TRBJ2-7 TRBV19 NA NA CASSMGTGATYEQYF TGTGCCAGTAGTATGGGAACGGGAGCAACCTACGAGCAGTACTTC
TRBJ1-5 TRBV7-6 NA NA CASSLQSGFNQPQHF TGTGCCAGCAGCTTACAAAGTGGTTTTAATCAGCCCCAGCATTTT
TRBJ2-1 TRBV5-6 NA NA CASSLGVTGSYNEQFF TGTGCCAGCAGCTTGGGGGTAACGGGGTCCTACAATGAGCAGTTCTTC
TRBJ2-1 TRBV2 NA once CASTPQQGRHEQFF TGTGCCAGCACACCCCAACAGGGTCGCCATGAGCAGTTCTTC
TRBJ2-5 TRBV7-2 NA NA CASSLVLLGGQETQYF TGTGCCAGCAGCTTAGTTTTGCTCGGGGGACAAGAGACCCAGTACTTC
TRBJ1-1 TRBV12-3/TRBV12-4 TRBD1 NA CASSHYRGQIAFF TGTGCCAGCAGCCATTACAGGGGGCAGATCGCTTTCTTT
TRBJ1-4 TRBV19 TRBD1 NA CASSNRGPGNEKLFF TGTGCCAGTAGTAACAGGGGGCCGGGTAATGAAAAACTGTTTTTT
TRBJ1-5 TRBV2 NA once CASSERTAAGPQHF TGTGCCAGCAGTGAGAGGACAGCAGCTGGGCCCCAGCATTTT
TRBJ1-3 TRBV4-3 NA NA CASSQDPGHTGNTIYF TGCGCCAGCAGCCAAGATCCAGGGCACACTGGAAACACCATATATTTT
TRBJ1-6 TRBV5-6 NA NA CASSLFRGAQGNSPLHF TGTGCCAGCAGCTTGTTTCGAGGGGCTCAAGGGAATTCACCCCTCCACTTT
TRBJ2-1 TRBV5-5 NA NA CASSLMASSYNEQFF TGTGCCAGCAGCTTAATGGCTTCATCCTACAATGAGCAGTTCTTC
TRBJ1-4 TRBV20-1 NA NA CSARREKLFF TGCAGTGCTAGAAGAGAAAAACTGTTTTTT
TRBJ1-4 TRBV27 NA NA CASSALDPGATNEKLFF TGTGCCAGCAGTGCCCTCGACCCTGGGGCAACTAATGAAAAACTGTTTTTT
TRBJ2-4 TRBV6-5 TRBD1 NA CASSRRQGKNIQYF TGTGCCAGCAGTCGCCGACAGGGGAAAAACATTCAGTACTTC
TRBJ2-2 TRBV7-6 NA NA CASSSSTRSTGELFF TGTGCCAGCAGCTCCAGTACCCGGAGTACCGGGGAGCTGTTTTTT
TRBJ2-1 TRBV6-1 NA NA CASSESGIGLNEQFF TGTGCCAGCAGTGAATCGGGGATAGGCCTCAATGAGCAGTTCTTC
TRBJ1-2 TRBV11-2 NA NA CASNLDRGDDGYTF TGTGCCAGCAACTTAGATCGAGGGGATGATGGCTACACCTTC
TRBJ1-5 TRBV5-6 NA NA CASSRPPSRAGHSNQPQHF TGTGCCAGCAGTCGTCCCCCGAGCAGGGCGGGTCATAGCAATCAGCCCCAGCATTTT
TRBJ2-4 TRBV21-1 NA NA CASPEQGIVKNIQYF TGTGCCAGCCCCGAGCAGGGTATTGTCAAAAACATTCAGTACTTC
TRBJ2-5 TRBV20-1 NA NA CSASRAGGREETQYF TGCAGTGCTAGTCGGGCCGGTGGGCGGGAAGAGACCCAGTACTTC
TRBJ1-6 TRBV6-5 NA NA CASSPRQAVWSPLHF TGTGCCAGCAGTCCCAGACAGGCCGTCTGGTCACCCCTCCACTTT
TRBJ1-3 TRBV2 NA NA CASTQQESSGNTIYF TGTGCCAGCACCCAACAGGAGAGCTCTGGAAACACCATATATTTT
TRBJ1-2 TRBV3-1/TRBV3-2 TRBD1 NA CASSLALTGAGYTF TGTGCCAGCAGCCTCGCCTTGACAGGGGCCGGCTACACCTTC
TRBJ1-2 TRBV6-5 NA NA CASGTPGGYTF TGTGCCAGCGGAACACCGGGGGGCTACACCTTC
TRBJ1-1 TRBV19 NA NA CASSIGWDAVKGSTEAFF TGTGCCAGTAGTATAGGGTGGGATGCAGTAAAGGGGAGCACTGAAGCTTTCTTT
TRBJ2-3 TRBV7-2 TRBD1 NA CASSLRTGGTDTQYF TGTGCCAGCAGCCTTCGGACAGGGGGCACAGATACGCAGTATTTT
TRBJ1-6 TRBV12-3/TRBV12-4 NA NA CASRQVASPLHF TGTGCCAGCCGCCAGGTTGCTTCACCCCTCCACTTT
TRBJ1-5 TRBV2 TRBD1 NA CASRGTGGNQPQHF TGTGCCAGCAGAGGGACAGGCGGCAATCAGCCCCAGCATTTT
TRBJ2-7 TRBV7-3 NA NA CASSLNPGSYEQYF TGTGCCAGCAGCTTAAACCCAGGGTCCTACGAGCAGTACTTC
TRBJ1-3 TRBV6-5 NA NA CASSYLQGSGNTIYF TGTGCCAGCAGTTATCTCCAGGGGTCTGGAAACACCATATATTTT
TRBJ2-3 TRBV27 TRBD2 NA CASSLLLAGGGDTQYF TGTGCCAGCAGTTTGCTACTAGCGGGAGGAGGGGATACGCAGTATTTT
TRBJ2-3 TRBV15 NA NA CATSIPGTISTDTQYF TGTGCCACCAGTATCCCCGGGACAATAAGCACAGATACGCAGTATTTT
TRBJ1-2 TRBV18 TRBD1 NA CASSPWDRATNYGYTF TGTGCCAGCTCACCCTGGGACAGGGCTACTAACTATGGCTACACCTTC